These 29 T cell receptor beta chains share one sample of origin, sequenced in a study of PD-1 blockade in classical Hodgkin lymphoma. Method: immunoSEQ multiplex PCR; TCRdb's copy keeps in-frame clones and lacks some. The sample lists about 21,000 clones, around 87% seen once, with under 7% in the top ten. Described time point: newly diagnosed, previously untreated cHL patient sample. Applied to thawed PBMCs, magnetic negative selection was the method used to isolate CD8+ T cells. Material: CD8+ T cells from blood. The receptors were gathered from a human donor with classical Hodgkin lymphoma.

The V and J genes are TRBV6-5 and TRBJ1-1, with a tentative D call TRBD1 (5 bases). The germline V gene has CDR1 MNHEY and CDR2 SVGAGI. The CDR3 is 13 residues long. Trimming cost V 10 bases and J 4 bases, with 16 bases left between them. In DNA, the CDR3 is TGTGCCACCCTCCGGGGGGGTAGCACTGAAGCTTTCTTT. Translating gives CATLRGGSTEAFF.

The V gene is TRBV2, the J gene TRBJ2-5; 13 bases line up with TRBD2. CDR3 length equals 17 residues. Trimming took 6 bases from V and 5 from J; bases not matched to a gene: 12. CDR1 and CDR2 from the germline V gene are SNHLY and FYNNEI. CDR3 coding DNA: TGTGCCAGCAGCGGGACTAGCGGGGTCGCGAGCTGGGAGACCCAGTACTTC. It codes for CASSGTSGVASWETQYF.

There are a few counts of this clone. This chain joins TRBV29-1 and TRBJ2-1; 14 nucleotides align to TRBD2. The CDR3 sequence is 16 residues long. V shed 0 bases, J shed 14 bases, and the junction held 12 bases outside the gene matches. Germline V gene data show CDR1 as SQVTM and CDR2 as ANQGSEA. The CDR3 nucleotides are TGCAGCGTTGAAGAATTCGGGACTAGCGGGGGTTCCCCGGAGTTCTTC. Translation gives CSVEEFGTSGGSPEFF.

The chain recombines TRBV2 with TRBJ1-5; a possible D gene is TRBD1 (6 bases). This CDR3 region has 16 residues. The V gene lost 1 base and the J gene lost 5 bases, with 15 bases spanning the gap. Germline CDR1 and CDR2: SNHLY and FYNNEI. CDR3 in DNA: TGTGCCAGCAGTGAAGTCACAGGGACGACGGATCAGCCCCAGCATTTT. Its translation: CASSEVTGTTDQPQHF.

This clone appeared a few times. Here the CDR3 DNA reads TGCAGTGCTAGGAACACTGAAGCTTTCTTT. Translating gives CSARNTEAFF. J is TRBJ1-1 and V is TRBV20-1; D not resolved. The germline gives CDR1 DFQATT, CDR2 SNEGSKA (reference sequence). There are 10 residues in the CDR3. V was cut by 3 bases and J by 1 base, with 0 bases left in between.

The CDR3 protein is CASSLAGDRGGKEQFF. CDR3 sequence (DNA): TGTGCCAGCAGCTTGGCCGGGGACAGGGGGGGAAAGGAGCAGTTCTTC. J is TRBJ2-1 and V is TRBV5-4, with TRBD1 matching over 11 bases. Germline assignment: CDR1 SGHNT and CDR2 YYREEE (reference sequence). With 0 bases clipped from V and 10 bases from J, the junction kept 9 bases outside the gene matches. The CDR3 consists of 16 residues.

The table lists this clone with a count of one. The chain links TRBV6-1 to TRBJ1-4; unclear D gene. The CDR3 loop spans 16 amino acids. Trimming removed 3 bases at V and 0 bases at J, with 11 bases between. Per the germline V gene, CDR1 is MNHNS and CDR2 is SASEGT. CDR3 bases: TGTGCCAGCAGTGATCGAGCCTTTGCAACTAATGAAAAACTGTTTTTT. This sequence encodes CASSDRAFATNEKLFF.

J is TRBJ2-1 and V is TRBV18, with 9 bases matching TRBD1. The CDR3 extends over 12 amino acids. Per the germline V gene, CDR1 is KGHSH and CDR2 is LQKENI. J lost 13 bases, V lost 3 bases, and 4 bases had no gene match. This CDR3 reads CASSPRDREQFF. The DNA of the CDR3 is TGTGCCAGCTCACCCCGGGACAGGGAACAGTTCTTC.

The V gene is TRBV7-3, the J gene TRBJ2-7; unclear D gene. With 2 bases removed from V and 3 bases from J, the gap between germline ends came to 8 bases. The CDR3 is 13 residues long. CDR1 and CDR2 (germline): SGHTA, FQGTGA. CDR3 region: CASSLDKGYEQYF. CDR3 coding DNA: TGTGCCAGCAGCTTAGATAAGGGCTACGAGCAGTACTTC.

V and J are TRBV19 and TRBJ1-1; possible D gene TRBD1, 5 bases. In germline, CDR1 is LNHDA, CDR2 SQIVND (reference sequence). V lost 3 bases and J 4 bases, leaving 15 bases between the germline ends. This CDR3 has 15 amino acids. This CDR3 is CASSIAGTGFTEAFF. The DNA for the CDR3 is TGTGCCAGTAGTATTGCAGGGACGGGCTTCACTGAAGCTTTCTTT.

The chain recombines TRBV4-1 with TRBJ2-1; 7 nucleotides match TRBD2. The length of the CDR3 is 15 residues. V was pared by 3 bases and J by 7 bases, with 9 bases of the junction left unmatched. Looked up from germline, CDR1 is MGHRA and CDR2 is YSYEKL. The CDR3 nucleotides read TGCGCCAGCAGCCACGACGAGCGGGAAATAAATGAGCAGTTCTTC. This gives the protein CASSHDEREINEQFF.

The chain recombines TRBV13 with TRBJ1-2; the D is unclear. Trimming shortened V by 3 bases and J by 3 bases, and 11 bases separated the two germline ends. The CDR3 sequence is 14 residues long. Germline CDR1 reads PRHDT; CDR2 reads FYEKMQ (reference sequence). The CDR3, as DNA: TGTGCCAGCAGCTTCGGGGTACGACACTATGGCTACACCTTC. It is translated as CASSFGVRHYGYTF.

The chain employs TRBV7-9 and TRBJ1-4; D ambiguous. There are 15 residues in the CDR3. Trimming left V 4 bases short and J 11 bases short, with 20 bases between. Germline assignment: CDR1 SEHNR and CDR2 FQNEAQ (reference sequence). CDR3 in DNA: TGTGCCAGCAGCTCGCGACAAGACATGGTGGGGAAACTGTTTTTT. This gives the protein CASSSRQDMVGKLFF.

The V and J genes are TRBV7-9 and TRBJ2-3; D possibly corresponds to TRBD1 (5 bases). Germline loops: CDR1 SEHNR, CDR2 FQNEAQ (reference sequence). Between the trimmed V and J ends, which lost 1 base and 2 bases, there was a span of 19 bases. The CDR3 has 18 residues. For the CDR3, the DNA is TGTGCCAGCAGCTTAGAGGGCGCCGAGACAGCATACACAGATACGCAGTATTTT. Translation: CASSLEGAETAYTDTQYF.

The chain carries TRBV4-3 and TRBJ1-1; D not resolved. Germline values: CDR1 LGHNA, CDR2 YSLEER. The CDR3 covers 15 residues. V lost 0 bases and J 6 bases, leaving 14 bases between the germline ends. DNA of the CDR3: TGCGCCAGCAGCCAAGATTTTTCAGTGGCCCCTGAAGCTTTCTTT. Its translation is CASSQDFSVAPEAFF.

A single count supports this clone. The CDR3: CASSAALRTDTQYF. The CDR3 DNA reads as TGCGCCAGCAGCGCGGCCCTCCGCACAGATACGCAGTATTTT. The rearrangement uses TRBV5-1 and TRBJ2-3; D ambiguous. V was pared by 4 bases and J by 1 base, with 10 bases between. The CDR3 contains 14 residues. The V gene's germline CDR1 is SGHRS and CDR2 YFSETQ.

The chain is built from TRBV28 and TRBJ2-7, with D possibly being TRBD1 or TRBD2 (5 bases each). V lost 2 bases and J lost 2, with 10 bases in between. CDR1 is MDHEN, CDR2 SYDVKM, per germline. The CDR3 contains 14 residues. The CDR3 region is CASSLMGETYEQYF. DNA of the CDR3: TGTGCCAGCAGTTTAATGGGGGAAACCTACGAGCAGTACTTC.

The chain's CDR3 is CASSSDRVTGNTIYF. The CDR3 DNA follows: TGTGCCAGTAGTTCGGACAGGGTAACGGGAAACACCATATATTTT. The chain links TRBV19 to TRBJ1-3; 8 nucleotides align to TRBD1. The germline gives CDR1 LNHDA, CDR2 SQIVND (reference sequence). This CDR3 comprises 15 residues. Trimming took 5 bases from V and 4 from J; bases not matched to a gene: 7.

The chain couples TRBV19 to TRBJ1-4; possible D gene TRBD1, 6 bases. CDR1 is LNHDA and CDR2 is SQIVND in the germline V gene (reference sequence). The CDR3 extends over 18 amino acids. V was pared by 4 bases and J by 5 bases, with 23 bases between. The CDR3 DNA is TGTGCCAGTAGTACCCGGGACATCCTGGGTCGGGGGAATGAAAAACTGTTTTTT. Its protein product is CASSTRDILGRGNEKLFF.

The CDR3 region has the DNA TGCGCCAGCAGTGAGTCGGGACGGGAACCAGGGGTCTATGGCTACACCTTC. Protein: CASSESGREPGVYGYTF. The chain uses TRBV10-2 and TRBJ1-2; tentatively, D is TRBD1 (6 bases). Germline-derived CDR1 and CDR2 are WSHSY and SAAADI. This CDR3 comprises 17 residues. Trimming removed 0 bases at V and 4 bases at J, with 18 bases between.

This clone has just a few counts. The genes are TRBV2 and TRBJ1-2, with TRBD1 as a possible D gene (5 bases). The CDR3 has 16 residues. Per the germline V gene, CDR1 is SNHLY and CDR2 is FYNNEI. Trimming took 2 bases from V and 0 from J, leaving 13 bases between them. Written as DNA, the CDR3 is TGTGCCAGCAGTGAACGGGGCGGACGAGCTAACTATGGCTACACCTTC. Amino acid sequence: CASSERGGRANYGYTF.

This chain connects TRBV30 to TRBJ1-1, with a possible D match to TRBD1 (5 bases). Germline loops: CDR1 GTSNPN, CDR2 SVGIG (reference sequence). The CDR3 runs to 13 residues. V shed 4 bases and J shed 3 bases, with 12 bases lying between them. The CDR3 DNA sequence: TGTGCCTGGAATTTGGGGGTCTACACTGAAGCTTTCTTT. It encodes CAWNLGVYTEAFF.

V usage is TRBV29-1 and J usage is TRBJ2-3; 11 nucleotides match TRBD2. The CDR3 is made up of 15 amino acids. V was pared by 5 bases and J by 4 bases, with 8 bases of the junction left unmatched. Germline V gene sequence: CDR1 SQVTM, CDR2 ANQGSEA. For the CDR3, the DNA is TGCAGCGTTATTAGACTAGCGGGAAGCGCAGATACGCAGTATTTT. Translation gives CSVIRLAGSADTQYF.

The chain joins TRBV11-2 to TRBJ2-5; D might be TRBD2 (5 bases). CDR3 length equals 15 residues. Trimming took 1 base from V and 1 from J, leaving 10 bases between them. In germline, CDR1 is SGHAT, CDR2 FQNNGV. CDR3 in DNA: TGTGCCAGCAGCTTAGTAGGGAGTCCCCAAGAGACCCAGTACTTC. Residues: CASSLVGSPQETQYF.

The V and J genes are TRBV6-1 and TRBJ1-3, with D perhaps TRBD1 (5 bases). CDR1 and CDR2 from the germline V gene are MNHNS and SASEGT. Trimming took 8 bases from V and 7 from J, leaving 9 bases between them. The CDR3 runs to 11 residues. Here the CDR3 DNA reads TGTGCCAGCGTGAAGGGGAACACCATATATTTT. It translates to CASVKGNTIYF.

This clone came up once. The chain employs TRBV7-2 and TRBJ2-7; D may match TRBD1 or TRBD2 (5 bases each). The germline V gene encodes CDR1 SGHTA and CDR2 FQGNSA. The V end lost 5 bases, the J end lost 3 bases, and 14 bases lay between the germline ends. This CDR3 has 14 residues. CDR3 nucleotide sequence: TGTGCCAGCAGCACCCGGGACGGCCTCTACGAGCAGTACTTC. Translated: CASSTRDGLYEQYF.

The chain recombines TRBV5-4 with TRBJ1-2; 9 positions match TRBD1. With 4 bases clipped from V and 2 bases from J, the junction kept 3 bases outside the gene matches. CDR1 is SGHNT and CDR2 is YYREEE in the germline V gene (reference sequence). The CDR3 runs to 14 residues. CDR3 loop: CASSPGTGNYGYTF. The CDR3 bases are TGTGCCAGCAGCCCCGGGACAGGGAACTATGGCTACACCTTC.

This clone was picked up one time. The chain combines TRBV4-1 with TRBJ2-7, with D uncertain. Germline V CDR1 and CDR2: MGHRA, YSYEKL. The ends were cut back, 1 base at V and 1 base at J, with 11 bases in the middle. The CDR3 is made up of 15 amino acids. The CDR3: CASSQGFTASYEQYF. DNA of the CDR3: TGCGCCAGCAGCCAAGGATTCACAGCGTCCTACGAGCAGTACTTC.

The V gene is TRBV12-5, the J gene TRBJ1-4; D not resolved. The germline V gene encodes CDR1 LGHNT and CDR2 FRNRAP. Deletions cut 0 bases from V and 5 bases from J, with 10 bases between. The CDR3 length is 15 residues. The CDR3 region has the DNA TGTGCTAGTGGTTTGGTATTGGCCGGAAATGAAAAACTGTTTTTT. This codes for CASGLVLAGNEKLFF.